Sequencing of this T cell receptor beta chain was carried out in a study of shared clonotypes between healthy human individuals. The method was immunoSEQ multiplex PCR; TCRdb's version includes in-frame clones alone and lacks a portion of them. Here the sample spans about 2.3 million clones, 85% to 95% being singletons. As to this clone: Antigen specificity is unknown.

Findings and caveats of the study: Larger richness was generally estimated for naive than memory subsets.

Donors had no recently reported acute infections or vaccinations and were HIV-negative. The donors were all Caucasian adults (living in Nashville, Tennessee). This CDR3 spans 19 amino acids. Looked up from germline, CDR1 is MDHEN and CDR2 is SYDVKM. V was pared by 5 bases and J by 0 bases, with 23 bases between. The V call is TRBV28, the J call TRBJ1-3; tentatively, D is TRBD1 (6 bases). The TCR sequence derives from a man aged 18 to 29 in good health. Some clones in this sample may be carry-over from other donors' samples. Sequenced sample: naive CD4+ T cells from PBMCs. The subset here: CD45RA+ positively selected. This chain's CDR3 is CASSPFGRSTGPSGNTIYF. As DNA, the CDR3 is TGTGCCAGCAGTCCCTTTGGCCGCTCGACAGGACCCTCTGGAAACACCATATATTTT. The whole variable domain, filled in from reference TRBV28 and TRBJ1-3, reads DVKVTQSSRYLVKRTGEKVFLECVQDMDHENMFWYRQDPGLGLRLIYFSYDVKMKEKGDIPEGYSVSREKKERFSLILESASTNQTSMYLCASSPFGRSTGPSGNTIYFGEGSWLTVV.